The T cell receptor (beta chain) described here comes from a study of metastatic and nonmetastatic thyroid tumors. The overall study: Where malignant and benign thyroid patients were concerned, repertoires were compared across blood and tumor or nodule tissue.

Study results and limitations: Malignant tumors reportedly showed significantly higher TCR beta diversity than benign nodules in both blood and tumor.

V lost 4 bases and J 4 bases, leaving 10 bases between the germline ends. This CDR3 comprises 14 residues. No patient received treatment before thyroid surgery. TCRdb called clones again from the PCR reads with MiXCR. The sample has about 36,000 clones, less than 25% seen once. This clone was seen at least ten times. Antigen unknown. The source of this sequence is a female donor with papillary thyroid cancer or a benign thyroid nodule (not recorded which). Some clones in this sample may be carry-over from other donors' samples. The sample comprised blood. This chain links TRBV12-3 or TRBV12-4 with TRBJ2-2; D uncertain. For the CDR3, the DNA is TGTGCCAGCAGTTGGTCGGCTTCCACCGGGGAGCTGTTTTTT. It specifies CASSWSASTGELFF.